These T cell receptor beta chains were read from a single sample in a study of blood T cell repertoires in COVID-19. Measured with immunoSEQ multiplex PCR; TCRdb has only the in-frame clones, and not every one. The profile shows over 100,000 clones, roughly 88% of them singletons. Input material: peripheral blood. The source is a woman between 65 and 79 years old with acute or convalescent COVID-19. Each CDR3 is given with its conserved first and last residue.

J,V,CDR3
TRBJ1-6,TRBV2,CASSGQGGNSPLHF
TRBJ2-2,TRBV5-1,CASSLALAGAHTGELFF
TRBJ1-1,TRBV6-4,CASSDSSRGANTEAFF
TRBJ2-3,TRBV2,CASTRRTSGPADTQYF
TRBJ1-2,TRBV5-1,CASSRGSPDGYTF
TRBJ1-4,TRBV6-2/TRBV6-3,CASSQTGGQATNEKLFF
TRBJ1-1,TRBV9,CASSFSGQRNTEAFF
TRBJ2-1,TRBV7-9,CASSPLGGDYNEQFF
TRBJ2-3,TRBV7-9,CASSLGQVDTQYF
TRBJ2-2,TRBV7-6,CASSSRSSRAGELFF
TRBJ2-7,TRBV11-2,CASSLGSLRRGAQYF
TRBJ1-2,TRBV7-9,CASSPSGQGSYGYTF
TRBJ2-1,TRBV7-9,CASPKASGDNREQFF
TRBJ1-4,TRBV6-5,CASSYSRSNNEKLFF
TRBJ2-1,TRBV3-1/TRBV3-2,CASSQGAGGPLYNEQFF
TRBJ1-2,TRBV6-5,CASGREGDYGYTF
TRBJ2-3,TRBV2,CASSVPGGPDTQYF
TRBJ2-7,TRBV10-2,CASSAGGYEQYF
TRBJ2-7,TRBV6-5,CASRARGAQYF
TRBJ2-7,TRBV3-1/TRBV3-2,CASSAWGTGHPYEQYF
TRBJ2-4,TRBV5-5,CASGLAGGKNIQYF
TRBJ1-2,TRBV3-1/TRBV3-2,CASSQRWGEGNGYTF
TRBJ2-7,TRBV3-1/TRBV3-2,CASSQGRYEQYF
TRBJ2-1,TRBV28,CASSLLAGVDNEQFF
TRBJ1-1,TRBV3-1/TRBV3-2,CASSQAGMRTEAFF
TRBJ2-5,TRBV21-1,CASSRRFGTSWGQETQYF
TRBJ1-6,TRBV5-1,CASSFDRQDSPLHF
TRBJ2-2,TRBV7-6,CASTRGFGANTGELFF
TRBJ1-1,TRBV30,CAWRDRGRNTEAFF
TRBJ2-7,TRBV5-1,CASSLVSGRNYEQYF
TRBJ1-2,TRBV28,CASSFGTADGYTF
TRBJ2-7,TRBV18,CASSPTHTSYEQYF
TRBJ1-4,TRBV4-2,CASSPTGVTNEKLFF
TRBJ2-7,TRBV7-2,CASSPRTSGTYEQYF
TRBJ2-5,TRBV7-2,CASSQTSGGVQETQYF
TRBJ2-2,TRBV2,CASTKTGVERNTGELFF
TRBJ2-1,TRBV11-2,CASMEGAYNEQFF
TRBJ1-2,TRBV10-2,CASSPWDRGSGYTF
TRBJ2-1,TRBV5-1,CASSPGSYNEQFF
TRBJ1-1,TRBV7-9,CASSLEPNTEAFF
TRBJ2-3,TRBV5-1,CASSLLAGGSTDTQYF
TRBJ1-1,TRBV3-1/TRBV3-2,CASSQDRRGSEAFF
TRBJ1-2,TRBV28,CASSLGGLFNYGYTF
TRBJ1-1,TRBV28,CASISMNTEAFF